This T cell receptor (beta chain) was retrieved from a study of T-cell memory formation after mild COVID-19. Study-level information: There were largely donor-specific TCR clusters.

The V and J ends lost 6 bases and 7 bases respectively, with 16 bases between them. The CDR3 sequence is 15 residues long. Germline V gene data show CDR1 as MNHEY and CDR2 as SVGAGI. TCRdb independently ran MiXCR on the 5' RACE reads; one entry per CDR3 protein. Among 180,000 or so distinct CDR3 sequences listed, 11% were seen once. This clonotype was detected a few times. The V gene is TRBV6-5, the J gene TRBJ1-6; D may be TRBD1 (5 bases). Sequenced input: PBMCs or a T cell subset sorted from them (not recorded which). This clonotype was sampled from a man between 18 and 35 years old who had mild COVID-19 (a few samples of this study predate the infection). Cell type and time point are not known. The CDR3 nucleotides are TGTGCCAGCAGACGACCACAGGTGGGGAATTCACCCCTCCACTTT. Translating it yields CASRRPQVGNSPLHF.